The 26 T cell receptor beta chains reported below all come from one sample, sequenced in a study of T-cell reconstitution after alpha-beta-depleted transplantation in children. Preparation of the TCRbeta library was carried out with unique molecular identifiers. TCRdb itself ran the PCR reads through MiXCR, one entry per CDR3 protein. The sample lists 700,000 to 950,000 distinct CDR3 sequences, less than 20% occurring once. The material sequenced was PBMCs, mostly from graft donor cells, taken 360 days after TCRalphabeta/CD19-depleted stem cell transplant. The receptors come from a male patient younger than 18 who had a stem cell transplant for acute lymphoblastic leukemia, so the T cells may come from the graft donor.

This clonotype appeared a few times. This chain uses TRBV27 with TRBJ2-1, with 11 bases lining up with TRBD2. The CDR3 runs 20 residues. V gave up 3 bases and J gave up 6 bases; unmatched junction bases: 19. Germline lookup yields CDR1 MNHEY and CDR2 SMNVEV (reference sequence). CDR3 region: CASSFPPTSGRTPIGNEQFF. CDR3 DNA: TGTGCCAGCAGTTTCCCCCCTACTAGCGGGAGAACCCCCATCGGCAATGAGCAGTTCTTC.

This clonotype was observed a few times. The CDR3 region has the DNA TGTGCCAGCAGCTTAAGAATGACTGAAGCTTTCTTT. It yields the protein CASSLRMTEAFF. The rearrangement links TRBV13 to TRBJ1-1; no reliable D call. Per the germline V gene, CDR1 is PRHDT and CDR2 is FYEKMQ (reference sequence). This CDR3 is 12 amino acids long. V dropped 2 bases and J dropped 5 bases, with 6 bases sitting between them.

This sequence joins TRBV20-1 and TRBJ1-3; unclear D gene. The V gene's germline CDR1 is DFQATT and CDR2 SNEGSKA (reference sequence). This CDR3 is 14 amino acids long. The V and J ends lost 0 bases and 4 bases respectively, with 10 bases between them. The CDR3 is CSARDLGLGNTIYF. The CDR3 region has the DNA TGCAGTGCTAGAGATCTAGGGTTAGGAAACACCATATATTTT.

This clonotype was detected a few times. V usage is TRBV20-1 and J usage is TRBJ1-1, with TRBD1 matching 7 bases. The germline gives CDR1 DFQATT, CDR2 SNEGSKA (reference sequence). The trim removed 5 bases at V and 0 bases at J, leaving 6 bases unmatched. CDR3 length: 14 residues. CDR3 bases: TGCAGTGCTGCGGCCGGGACAGTGAACACTGAAGCTTTCTTT. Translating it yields CSAAAGTVNTEAFF.

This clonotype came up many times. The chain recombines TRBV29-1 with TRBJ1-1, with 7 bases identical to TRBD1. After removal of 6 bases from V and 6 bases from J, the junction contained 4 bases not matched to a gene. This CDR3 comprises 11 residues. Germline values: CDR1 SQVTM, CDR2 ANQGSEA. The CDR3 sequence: CSVYRGAEAFF. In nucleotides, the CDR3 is TGCAGCGTCTACAGGGGAGCTGAAGCTTTCTTT.

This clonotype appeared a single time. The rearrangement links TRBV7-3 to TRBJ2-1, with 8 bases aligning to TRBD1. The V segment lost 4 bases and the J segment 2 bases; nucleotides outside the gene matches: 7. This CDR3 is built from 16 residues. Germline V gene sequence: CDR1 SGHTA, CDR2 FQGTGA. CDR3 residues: CASSSPGQATYNEQFF. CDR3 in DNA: TGTGCCAGCAGCTCCCCGGGACAGGCAACCTACAATGAGCAGTTCTTC. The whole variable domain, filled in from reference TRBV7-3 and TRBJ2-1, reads GAGVSQTPSNKVTEKGKYVELRCDPISGHTALYWYRQSLGQGPEFLIYFQGTGAADDSGLPNDRFFAVRPEGSVSTLKIQRTERGDSAVYLCASSSPGQATYNEQFFGPGTRLTVL.

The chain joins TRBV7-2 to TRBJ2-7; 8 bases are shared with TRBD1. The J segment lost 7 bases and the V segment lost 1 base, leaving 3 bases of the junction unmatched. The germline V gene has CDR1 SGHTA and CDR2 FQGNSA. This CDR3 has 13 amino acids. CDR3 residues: CASSLVRGLEQYF. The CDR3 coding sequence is TGTGCCAGCAGCTTAGTCAGGGGGCTGGAGCAGTACTTC.

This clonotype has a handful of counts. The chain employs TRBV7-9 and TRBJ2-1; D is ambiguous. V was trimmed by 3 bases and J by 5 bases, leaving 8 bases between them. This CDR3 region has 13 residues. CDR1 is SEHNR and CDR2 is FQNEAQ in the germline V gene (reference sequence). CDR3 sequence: CASSFSMDNEQFF. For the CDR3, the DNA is TGTGCCAGCAGCTTCTCCATGGACAATGAGCAGTTCTTC.

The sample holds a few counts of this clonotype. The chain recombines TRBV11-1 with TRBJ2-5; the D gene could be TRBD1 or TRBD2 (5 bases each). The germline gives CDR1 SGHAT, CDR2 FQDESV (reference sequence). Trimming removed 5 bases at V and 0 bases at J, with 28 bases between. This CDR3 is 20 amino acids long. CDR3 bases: TGTGCCAGCAGCCCAAGCGGAGTTGAGACAGCAACTTGGTACCAAGAGACCCAGTACTTC. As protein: CASSPSGVETATWYQETQYF.

CDR3 coding DNA: TGTGCCAGCAGCTTCACAGGGGCGTCCTACGAGCAGTACTTC. This codes for CASSFTGASYEQYF. The chain couples TRBV7-9 to TRBJ2-7, with TRBD1 matching 7 bases. The germline V gene encodes CDR1 SEHNR and CDR2 FQNEAQ (reference sequence). Trimming removed 3 bases from V and 1 base from J; junction bases left unmatched: 3. The CDR3 is 14 amino acids. Complete variable domain (other parts from reference TRBV7-9 and TRBJ2-7): DTGVSQNPRHKITKRGQNVTFRCDPISEHNRLYWYRQTLGQGPEFLTYFQNEAQLEKSRLLSDRFSAERPKGSFSTLEIQRTEQGDSAMYLCASSFTGASYEQYFGPGTRLTVT.

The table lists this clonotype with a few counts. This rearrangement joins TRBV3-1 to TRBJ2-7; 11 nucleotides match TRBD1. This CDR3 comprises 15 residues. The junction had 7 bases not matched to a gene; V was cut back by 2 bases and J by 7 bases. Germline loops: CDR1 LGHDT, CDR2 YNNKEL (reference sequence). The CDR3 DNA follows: TGTGCCAGCAGCCAACCCGGACAGGGGGCGCGTGAGCAGTACTTC. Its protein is CASSQPGQGAREQYF.

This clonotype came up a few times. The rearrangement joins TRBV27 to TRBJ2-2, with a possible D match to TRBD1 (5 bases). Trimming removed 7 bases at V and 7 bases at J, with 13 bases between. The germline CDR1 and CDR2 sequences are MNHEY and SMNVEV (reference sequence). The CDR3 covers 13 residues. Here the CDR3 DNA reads TGTGCCAGCACCTTGGACACCTACGGGGAGCTGTTTTTT. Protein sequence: CASTLDTYGELFF.

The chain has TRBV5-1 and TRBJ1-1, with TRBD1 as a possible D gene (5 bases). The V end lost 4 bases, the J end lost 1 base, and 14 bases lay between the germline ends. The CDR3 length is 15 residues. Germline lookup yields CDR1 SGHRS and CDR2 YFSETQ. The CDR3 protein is CASSPAEGSNTEAFF. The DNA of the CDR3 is TGCGCCAGCAGCCCCGCCGAGGGGTCGAACACTGAAGCTTTCTTT.

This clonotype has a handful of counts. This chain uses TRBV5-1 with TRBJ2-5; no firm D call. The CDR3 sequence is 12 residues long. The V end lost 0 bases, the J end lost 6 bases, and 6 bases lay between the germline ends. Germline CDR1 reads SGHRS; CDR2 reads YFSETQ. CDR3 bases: TGCGCCAGCAGCTTGGCTCAGAAGACCCAGTACTTC. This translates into CASSLAQKTQYF.

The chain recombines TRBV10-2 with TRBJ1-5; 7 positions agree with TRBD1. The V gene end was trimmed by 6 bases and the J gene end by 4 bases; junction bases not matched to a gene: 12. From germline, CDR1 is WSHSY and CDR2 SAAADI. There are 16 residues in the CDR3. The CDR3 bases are TGCGCCAGCAGCCCTAAACAGGGGTGGGGGAATCAGCCCCAGCATTTT. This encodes CASSPKQGWGNQPQHF.

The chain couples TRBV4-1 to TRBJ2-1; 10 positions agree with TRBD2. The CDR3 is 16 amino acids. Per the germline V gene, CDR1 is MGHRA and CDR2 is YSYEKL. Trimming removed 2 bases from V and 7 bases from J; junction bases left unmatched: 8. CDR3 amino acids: CASSQYGLAGANEQFF. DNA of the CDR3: TGCGCCAGCAGCCAATATGGGCTAGCGGGAGCTAATGAGCAGTTCTTC.

As DNA, the CDR3 is TGTGCCAGCAGTTTACTTCCGGGGGGGGAATCTAATGAGCAGTTCTTC. Translation gives CASSLLPGGESNEQFF. The chain has TRBV12-3 or TRBV12-4 and TRBJ2-1; 8 positions match TRBD2. There are 16 residues in the CDR3. Trimming cost V 2 bases and J 7 bases; bases outside gene matches: 10.

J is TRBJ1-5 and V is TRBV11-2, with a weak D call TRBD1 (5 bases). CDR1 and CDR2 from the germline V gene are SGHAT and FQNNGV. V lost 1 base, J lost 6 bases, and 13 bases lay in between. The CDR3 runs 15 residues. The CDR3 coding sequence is TGTGCCAGCAGCTTAGGGGGACTCTCTGGTCAGCCCCAGCATTTT. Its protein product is CASSLGGLSGQPQHF.

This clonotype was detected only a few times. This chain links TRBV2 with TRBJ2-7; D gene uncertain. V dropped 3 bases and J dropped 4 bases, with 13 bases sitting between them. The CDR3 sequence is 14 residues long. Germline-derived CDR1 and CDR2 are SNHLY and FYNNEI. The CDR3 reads CASSDFVTGYEQYF. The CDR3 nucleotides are TGTGCCAGCAGTGATTTTGTTACCGGGTACGAGCAGTACTTC.

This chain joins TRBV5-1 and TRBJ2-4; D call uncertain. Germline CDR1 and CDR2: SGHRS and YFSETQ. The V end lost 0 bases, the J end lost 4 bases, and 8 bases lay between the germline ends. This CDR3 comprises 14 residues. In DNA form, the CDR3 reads TGCGCCAGCAGCTTGGGCGCGGTAAAAAACATTCAGTACTTC. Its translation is CASSLGAVKNIQYF.

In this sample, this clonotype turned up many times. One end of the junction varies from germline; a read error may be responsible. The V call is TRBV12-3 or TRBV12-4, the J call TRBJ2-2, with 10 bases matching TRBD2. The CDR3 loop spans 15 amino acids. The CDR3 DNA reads TGCGCCAGCAGCTGGACTAGCGGAAACACCGGGGAGCTGTTTTTT. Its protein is CASSWTSGNTGELFF.

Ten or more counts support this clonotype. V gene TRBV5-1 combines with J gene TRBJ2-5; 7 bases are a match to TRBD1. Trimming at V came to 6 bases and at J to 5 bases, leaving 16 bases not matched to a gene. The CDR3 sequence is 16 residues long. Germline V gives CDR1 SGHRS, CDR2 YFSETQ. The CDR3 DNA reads TGCGCCAGCAAGGGGTCCTTCAGGGGGAAATACGAGACCCAGTACTTC. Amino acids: CASKGSFRGKYETQYF. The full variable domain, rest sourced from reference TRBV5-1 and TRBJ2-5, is KAGVTQTPRYLIKTRGQQVTLSCSPISGHRSVSWYQQTPGQGLQFLFEYFSETQRNKGNFPGRFSGRQFSNSRSEMNVSTLELGDSALYLCASKGSFRGKYETQYFGPGTRLLVL.

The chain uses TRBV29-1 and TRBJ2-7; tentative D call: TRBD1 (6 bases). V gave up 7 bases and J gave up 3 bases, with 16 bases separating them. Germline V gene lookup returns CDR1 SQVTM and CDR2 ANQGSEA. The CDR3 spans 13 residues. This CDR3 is CSAMGGGGYEQYF. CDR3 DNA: TGCAGCGCCATGGGTGGGGGCGGCTACGAGCAGTACTTC.

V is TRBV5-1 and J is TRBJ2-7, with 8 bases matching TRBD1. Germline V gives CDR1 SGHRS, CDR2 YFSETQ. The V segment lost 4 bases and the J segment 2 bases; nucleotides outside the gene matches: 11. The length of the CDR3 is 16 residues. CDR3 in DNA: TGCGCCAGCAGCCCGGGACAGGCAATTAGTACCTACGAGCAGTACTTC. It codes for CASSPGQAISTYEQYF.

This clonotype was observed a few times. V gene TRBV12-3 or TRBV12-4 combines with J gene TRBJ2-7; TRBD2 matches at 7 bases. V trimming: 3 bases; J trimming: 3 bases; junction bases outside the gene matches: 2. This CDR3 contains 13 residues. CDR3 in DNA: TGTGCCAGCAGTTTCCGGGAGGACTACGAGCAGTACTTC. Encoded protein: CASSFREDYEQYF.

DNA of the CDR3: TGCGCCAGCAGTAAAGTTAAGCCCCAGCATTTT. Amino acid sequence: CASSKVKPQHF. The V and J genes are TRBV5-1 and TRBJ1-5, with D hard to call. V gave up 5 bases and J gave up 8 bases, with 8 bases separating them. This CDR3 comprises 11 residues. Germline V CDR1 and CDR2: SGHRS, YFSETQ.